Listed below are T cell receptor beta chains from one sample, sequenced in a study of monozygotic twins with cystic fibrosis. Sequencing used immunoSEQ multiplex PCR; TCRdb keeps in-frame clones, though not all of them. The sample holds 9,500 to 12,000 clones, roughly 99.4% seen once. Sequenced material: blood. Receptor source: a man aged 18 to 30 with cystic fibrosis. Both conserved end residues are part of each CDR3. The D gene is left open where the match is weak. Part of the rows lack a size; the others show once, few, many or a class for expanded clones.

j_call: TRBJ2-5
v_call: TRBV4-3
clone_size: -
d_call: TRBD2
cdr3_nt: TGCGCCAGCAGCCCGGGACTAGCGGGGGATCTGGAGACCCAGTACTTC
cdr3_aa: CASSPGLAGDLETQYF

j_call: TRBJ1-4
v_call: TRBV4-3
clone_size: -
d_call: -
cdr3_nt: TGCGCCAGCAGCCAAGATCCTTCCCCCACAACTAATGAAAAACTGTTTTTT
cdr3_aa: CASSQDPSPTTNEKLFF

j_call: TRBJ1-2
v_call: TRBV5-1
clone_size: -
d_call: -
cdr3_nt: TGCGCCAGCAGCCACAGGGCAGAGGACTATGGCTACACCTTC
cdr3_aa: CASSHRAEDYGYTF

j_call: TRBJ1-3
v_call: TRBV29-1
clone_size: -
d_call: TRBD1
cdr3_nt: TGCAGCGTTGTTGGGACAGATACTGGAAACACCATATATTTT
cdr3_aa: CSVVGTDTGNTIYF

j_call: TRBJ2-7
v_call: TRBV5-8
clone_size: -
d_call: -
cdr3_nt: TGTGCCAGCAGCTTGGCCGTCGGGGTGATGGGCTCCTACGAGCAGTACTTC
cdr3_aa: CASSLAVGVMGSYEQYF

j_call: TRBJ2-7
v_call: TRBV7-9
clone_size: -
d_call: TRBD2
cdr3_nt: TGTGCCAGCAGCTTAGACCTCTCGGGAGGGTCGGAGAGGCCCTACGAGCAGTACTTC
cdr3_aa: CASSLDLSGGSERPYEQYF

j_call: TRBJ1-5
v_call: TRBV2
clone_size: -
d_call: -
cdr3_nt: TGTGCCAGCAGTGCTGGAGGGGTGGATCAGCCCCAGCATTTT
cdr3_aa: CASSAGGVDQPQHF

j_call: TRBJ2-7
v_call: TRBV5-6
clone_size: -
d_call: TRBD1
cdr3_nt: TGTGCCAGCAGCTCCCCCGGGACAGGGGGCGACGAGCAGTACTTC
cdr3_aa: CASSSPGTGGDEQYF

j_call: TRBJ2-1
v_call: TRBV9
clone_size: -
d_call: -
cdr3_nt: TGTGCCAGCACCAGACAGGGCGGGAGGACCTACAATGAGCAGTTCTTC
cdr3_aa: CASTRQGGRTYNEQFF

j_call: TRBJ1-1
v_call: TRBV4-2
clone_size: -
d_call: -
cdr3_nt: TGTGCCAGCAGCCAAGATGGGGAGAGGGGTACTGAAGCTTTCTTT
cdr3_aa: CASSQDGERGTEAFF

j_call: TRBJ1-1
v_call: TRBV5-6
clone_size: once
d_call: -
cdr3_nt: TGTGCCAGCAGCTGGAGGCAGACAGGACAACTACAGCCTGAAGCTTTCTTT
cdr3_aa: CASSWRQTGQLQPEAFF

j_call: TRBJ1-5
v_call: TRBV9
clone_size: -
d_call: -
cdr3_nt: TGTGCCAGCAGCGTAGGGGCGGACAGCAATCAGCCCCAGCATTTT
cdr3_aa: CASSVGADSNQPQHF

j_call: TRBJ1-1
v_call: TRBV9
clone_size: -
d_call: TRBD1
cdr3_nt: TGTGCCAGCAGCGTAGGCAGGGGGTGGGATACTGAAGCTTTCTTT
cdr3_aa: CASSVGRGWDTEAFF

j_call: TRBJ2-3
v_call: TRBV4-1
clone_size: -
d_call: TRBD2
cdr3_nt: TGCGCCAGCAGCCAAGTATTAAGCGGGGGGCAAGATACGCAGTATTTT
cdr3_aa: CASSQVLSGGQDTQYF

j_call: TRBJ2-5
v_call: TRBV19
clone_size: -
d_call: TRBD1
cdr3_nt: TGTGCCAGTAGTTACAGGGGGCGCTGGGAGACCCAGTACTTC
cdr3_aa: CASSYRGRWETQYF

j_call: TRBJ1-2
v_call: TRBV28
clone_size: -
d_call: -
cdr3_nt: TGTGCCAGCAGTAAAACAGGGAACTATGGCTACACCTTC
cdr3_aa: CASSKTGNYGYTF

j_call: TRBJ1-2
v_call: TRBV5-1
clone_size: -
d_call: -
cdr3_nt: TGCGCCAGCAGCGCCCGGATTGATAACTATGGCTACACCTTC
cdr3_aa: CASSARIDNYGYTF

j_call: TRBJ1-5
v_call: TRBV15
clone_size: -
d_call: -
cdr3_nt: TGTGCCACCAGCAGACTTGCCTGGGACGGCAATCAGCCCCAGCATTTT
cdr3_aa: CATSRLAWDGNQPQHF

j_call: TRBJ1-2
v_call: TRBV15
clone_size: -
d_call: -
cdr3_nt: TGTGCCACCAGCCTAGGAGACTTTAACTATGGCTACACCTTC
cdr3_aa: CATSLGDFNYGYTF

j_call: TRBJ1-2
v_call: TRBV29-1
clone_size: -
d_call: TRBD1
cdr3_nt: TGCAGCGTTGAGAGACAGGGGGAGGTCTATGGCTACACCTTC
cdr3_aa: CSVERQGEVYGYTF

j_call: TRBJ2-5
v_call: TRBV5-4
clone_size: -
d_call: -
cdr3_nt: TGTGCCAGCAGCTTGGCCGGTGGGGGGGGCCCCCAAGAGACCCAGTACTTC
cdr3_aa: CASSLAGGGGPQETQYF

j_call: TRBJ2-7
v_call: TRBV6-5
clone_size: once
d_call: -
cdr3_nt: TGTGCCAGCAGTTACTCGAATCAGGGGAGCTACGAGCAGTACTTC
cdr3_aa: CASSYSNQGSYEQYF

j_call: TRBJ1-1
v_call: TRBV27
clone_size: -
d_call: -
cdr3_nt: TGTGCCAGCAGTGGACAGAATCTGGCTGAAGCTTTCTTT
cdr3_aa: CASSGQNLAEAFF

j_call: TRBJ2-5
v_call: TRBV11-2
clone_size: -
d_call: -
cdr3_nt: TGTGCCAGCAGCTTAGATACAGGGGAGGTGGAGACCCAGTACTTC
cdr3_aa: CASSLDTGEVETQYF

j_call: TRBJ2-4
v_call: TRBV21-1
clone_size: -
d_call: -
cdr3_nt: TGTGCCAGCAGCAAAGATGACAGGACCAAAAACATTCAGTACTTC
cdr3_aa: CASSKDDRTKNIQYF

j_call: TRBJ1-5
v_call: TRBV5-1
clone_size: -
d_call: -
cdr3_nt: TGCGCCAGCAGCTTGGCCGGCCAGGGAGAAGGTCAGCCCCAGCATTTT
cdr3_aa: CASSLAGQGEGQPQHF

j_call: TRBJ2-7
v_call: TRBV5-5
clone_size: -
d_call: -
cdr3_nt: TGTGCCAGCAGCTCATCCAGGGGCTCCTACGAGCAGTACTTC
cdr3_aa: CASSSSRGSYEQYF

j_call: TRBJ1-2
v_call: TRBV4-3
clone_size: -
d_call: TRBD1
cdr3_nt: TGCGCCAGCAGCCAACTAGGGGGCGCGGGCGGCTACACCTTC
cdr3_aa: CASSQLGGAGGYTF

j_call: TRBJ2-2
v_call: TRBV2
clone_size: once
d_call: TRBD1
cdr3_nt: TGTGCCAGCAGACCCCCGGGACAGGGGGGCTCCGGGGAGCTGTTTTTT
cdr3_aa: CASRPPGQGGSGELFF

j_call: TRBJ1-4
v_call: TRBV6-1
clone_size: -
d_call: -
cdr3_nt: TGTGCCAGCAGTGAAGGGGAGTTTAATGAAAAACTGTTTTTT
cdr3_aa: CASSEGEFNEKLFF

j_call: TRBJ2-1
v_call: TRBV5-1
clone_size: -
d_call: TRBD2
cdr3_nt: TGCGCCAGCAGATTTGAGAGCGGGGCGGTAGGCAATGAGCAGTTCTTC
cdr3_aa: CASRFESGAVGNEQFF

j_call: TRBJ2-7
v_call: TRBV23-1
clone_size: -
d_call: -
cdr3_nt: TGCGCCGGCAGGGACCACGAGCAGTACTTC
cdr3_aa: CAGRDHEQYF

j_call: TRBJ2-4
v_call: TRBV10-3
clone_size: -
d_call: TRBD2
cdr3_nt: TGTGCCATCAGAGATCCTGAGATAGCGGGAGGGAGAAACATTCAGTACTTC
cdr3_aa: CAIRDPEIAGGRNIQYF

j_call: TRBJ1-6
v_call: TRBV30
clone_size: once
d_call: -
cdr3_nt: TGTGCCTGGAGTGCCCCGGGGTCCTATAATTCACCCCTCCACTTT
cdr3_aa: CAWSAPGSYNSPLHF

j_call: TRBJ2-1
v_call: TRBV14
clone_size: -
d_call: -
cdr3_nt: TGTGCCAGCAGCCAGTTTCGAAGCGGGCGTATTTCCTACAATGAGCAGTTCTTC
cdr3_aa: CASSQFRSGRISYNEQFF

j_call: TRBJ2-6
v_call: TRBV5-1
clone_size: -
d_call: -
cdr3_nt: TGCGCCAGCAGCCCCCAAACACCTACGAGGAGCTCTGGGGCCAACGTCCTGACTTTC
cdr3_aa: CASSPQTPTRSSGANVLTF

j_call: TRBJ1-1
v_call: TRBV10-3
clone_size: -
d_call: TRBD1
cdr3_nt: TGTGCCATCAGACCAGGGACAGGGGGCGTGGGCACTGAAGCTTTCTTT
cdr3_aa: CAIRPGTGGVGTEAFF